One and the same sample provided the 3 T cell receptor beta chains below, sequenced in a study of blood T cell dynamics during melanoma immunotherapy. Indicated time point: week 3, after first cycle of checkpoint inhibitor. Only in-frame clones appear in the TCRdb table, and some are missing; sequencing was by immunoSEQ multiplex PCR. Seen here are around 12,000 clones, roughly 90% observed once, and the top ten hold roughly 6.8%. The source was blood, collected from a patient treated with checkpoint blockade. These receptors came from a human donor with melanoma.

This sequence joins TRBV30 and TRBJ2-1, with D perhaps TRBD1 or TRBD2 (5 bases each). The V end was cut by 0 bases, the J end by 3 bases, with 12 bases between. CDR3 length equals 15 residues. CDR1 and CDR2 (germline): GTSNPN, SVGIG (reference sequence). The CDR3 DNA reads as TGTGCCTGGAGTGTCGGGACCTCCGACTACAATGAGCAGTTCTTC. As protein: CAWSVGTSDYNEQFF.

This chain uses TRBV18 with TRBJ2-7; D gene unclear. This CDR3 spans 13 amino acids. Trimming removed 0 bases at V and 4 bases at J, with 7 bases between. Looked up from germline, CDR1 is KGHSH and CDR2 is LQKENI. CDR3 in amino acids: CASSPPVGYEQYF. CDR3 DNA sequence: TGTGCCAGCTCACCACCGGTCGGGTACGAGCAGTACTTC.

This chain joins TRBV2 and TRBJ1-5, with a tentative D call TRBD1 (6 bases). Per germline, CDR1 SNHLY and CDR2 FYNNEI. The CDR3 covers 16 residues. The ends were cut back, 4 bases at V and 0 bases at J, with 13 bases in the middle. The CDR3 DNA reads as TGTGCCAGCAGTGGGGGGCCCTCTTATAGCAATCAGCCCCAGCATTTT. It codes for CASSGGPSYSNQPQHF.